At least ten counts were recorded for the clone carrying this T cell receptor (beta chain). Antigen unknown. These data belong to a study of response to subunit inactivated influenza vaccine. Regarding the study as a whole: That few new T cells are recruited by each seasonal influenza vaccination was the authors' suggestion.

Trimming shortened V by 5 bases and J by 5 bases, and 7 bases separated the two germline ends. The CDR3 loop spans 12 amino acids. In TCRdb, the RT-PCR reads were re-called with MiXCR into one record per CDR3 protein. Of 500,000 to 550,000 distinct CDR3 sequences listed, approximately 22% are singletons. These data also featured in a second study, about T cells expressing NK-cell markers. As reported in that work: 5'RACE template switching with UMIs generated TCR beta cDNA. The contribution of dominant NKG2C+ clonotypes to CD8+ T cells in roughly 6 donors was 1.0-7.0%. A few of the donors also had these clonotypes leading their CD3+CD56-NKG2C+ fraction.

The receptor comes from a man aged 45-60 years who received an inactivated influenza vaccine. This sequence joins TRBV12-3 or TRBV12-4 and TRBJ2-4; perhaps D is TRBD1 or TRBD2 (5 bases each). The sample here was CD4+ T cells sorted from PBMCs, taken approximately 13 days after vaccination. The CDR3 DNA reads TGTGCCAGCAGTAGGGACCAAAACATTCAGTACTTC. Its protein product is CASSRDQNIQYF.